The T cell receptor beta chain described here comes from a study of cytomegalovirus exposure and HLA in healthy donors. The V and J ends lost 3 bases and 0 bases respectively, with 8 bases between them. The CDR3 runs 14 residues. The germline gives CDR1 SGHVS, CDR2 FQNEAQ. Clones were sequenced by immunoSEQ multiplex PCR, and TCRdb holds only the in-frame ones, with some missing. The sample contains 150,000 or so clones, approximately 89% of which appear only once. A word on this clone: The antigen is not known.

General observations from the study: It was confirmed in vitro that a few of the CMV-associated chains were specific for CMV antigens.

Specimen: PBMCs. This sequence was found in a woman younger than 35 in good health and CMV-seronegative. This rearrangement joins TRBV7-8 to TRBJ1-1; D is unclear. The chain's CDR3 is CASSLSRVNTEAFF. The CDR3 region has the DNA TGTGCCAGCAGCTTGTCGAGGGTGAACACTGAAGCTTTCTTT.